This T cell receptor beta chain comes out of a study of patients and donors after allogeneic stem cell transplantation (dated by TCRdb to 2020 to 2021). The library was prepared using RT-PCR. Instrument on record: NextSeq 550. The public reads were quality trimmed at Q25 with fastp and then assembled into clones with MiXCR by TCRdb, keeping productive beta chains. A single entry per CDR3 protein holds the most common genes and DNA from its merged rows. The sample profile shows about 88,000 distinct CDR3 sequences; about 44% of them were found once. The top ten clones comprise 61% of the sample. The germline V gene (reference sequence) gives CDR1 as MNHNY and CDR2 as SVGAGI. From cysteine to phenylalanine, the CDR3 is 11 amino acids long. The only DNA kept is the CDR3, 33 bases in frame from the first base. The V end loses 5 bases and the J end loses 14 bases, and a stretch of 10 bases separates them.

As concerns this clonotype: Its antigen is still unknown. No clone much larger than this one lies a single base away; base qualities are absent.

The source is a human donor who was either an allogeneic HSCT recipient or a stem cell or donor lymphocyte infusion donor (not recorded which). It is not recorded whose cells these are; they may come from a transplant donor. Sequencing was carried out using blood, either unsorted or a sorted T cell fraction (not recorded which). This chain is built from TRBV6-6 and TRBJ1-6, with the D gene not clear enough to name. The CDR3: CASSPSSSLHF. The DNA reads TGTGCCAGCAGTCCATCGTCCTCCCTCCACTTT.